A single sample gave rise to the 2 T cell receptor beta chains below, sequenced in a study of blood T cell repertoires in COVID-19. Using immunoSEQ multiplex PCR, the repertoire was profiled, and TCRdb retains in-frame clones only, with some absent. Among about 100,000 clones listed, over 75% were seen once. The source material was peripheral blood. The receptors were gathered from a man in his thirties or forties in a cohort sampled during active COVID-19.

The chain uses TRBV4-2 and TRBJ2-1; maybe TRBD1 (6 bases). The CDR3 is 14 residues long. V dropped 3 bases and J dropped 4 bases, with 10 bases sitting between them. Per the germline V gene, CDR1 is LGHNA and CDR2 is YNFKEQ. The CDR3: CASSQDSVYNEQFF. For the CDR3, the DNA is TGTGCCAGCAGCCAGGACAGCGTATACAATGAGCAGTTCTTC.

This clone was seen once. The chain employs TRBV7-9 and TRBJ1-5, with D hard to call. V shed 0 bases and J shed 5 bases, with 11 bases lying between them. CDR1 and CDR2 (germline): SEHNR, FQNEAQ (reference sequence). The CDR3 loop spans 15 amino acids. In DNA, the CDR3 is TGTGCCAGCAGCTTAGCAGTCTCGGGTTATCAGCCCCAGCATTTT. It yields the protein CASSLAVSGYQPQHF.